These 26 T cell receptor beta chains came from one sample sequenced in a study of T cell repertoires in cytomegalovirus infection (dated by TCRdb to the late 2010s). Instrument used: Illumina HiSeq 1500. In-frame beta chains were kept once TCRdb had trimmed the public reads at Q25 with fastp and called clones with MiXCR. Rows merge per CDR3 protein into single entries with the most common DNA and genes. This sample has about 470,000 distinct CDR3 sequences in its table, and approximately 46% of those were observed once. About 45% of the sample comes from the top ten. This specimen's treatment or condition label, per the study, means: in vitro stimulation with specific CMV peptide epitopes to enrich CMV-specific T cells. These TCRs' antigens remain unknown. The specimen was cultured PBMCs, collected from culture after CMV antigen stimulation. The receptors stem from a human donor in good health (CMV status not recorded). Some clones in this sample may be carry-over from other donors' samples.

The rearrangement uses TRBV27 and TRBJ1-4, with 7 bases identical to TRBD1. Germline values: CDR1 MNHEY, CDR2 SMNVEV (reference sequence). This CDR3 is 16 amino acids long. Trimming at V came to 1 base and at J to 7 bases, leaving 9 bases not matched to a gene. The CDR3, as DNA: TGTGCCAGCAGTTTATTAACGACAGGGACGGGTGAAAAACTGTTTTTT. Translated, it gives CASSLLTTGTGEKLFF.

The rearrangement uses TRBV11-1 and TRBJ2-7; 9 bases map to TRBD2. The J segment lost 5 bases and the V segment lost 5 bases, leaving 7 bases of the junction unmatched. The CDR3 consists of 14 residues. The germline V gene encodes CDR1 SGHAT and CDR2 FQDESV (reference sequence). In DNA, the CDR3 is TGTGCCAGCAGCCGCGGGGGGGCCGTTGACGAGCAGTACTTC. Amino acids: CASSRGGAVDEQYF.

J is TRBJ2-7 and V is TRBV20-1; D could derive from TRBD1 or TRBD2 (5 bases each). V lost 1 base and J 3 bases, leaving 19 bases between the germline ends. This CDR3 region has 16 residues. Germline loops: CDR1 DFQATT, CDR2 SNEGSKA (reference sequence). The CDR3 sequence: CSARGPRVGVFYEQYF. The CDR3 DNA follows: TGCAGTGCTAGAGGACCTCGTGTGGGGGTTTTCTACGAGCAGTACTTC.

The gene calls are TRBV6-5 and TRBJ1-2; 8 bases are shared with TRBD1. This CDR3 comprises 14 residues. The germline V gene has CDR1 MNHEY and CDR2 SVGAGI. V was clipped by 6 bases and J by 5 bases; unmatched bases: 8. CDR3 bases: TGTGCCAGCAGAAGGACAGGGAGGGAATATGGCTACACCTTC. Translation gives CASRRTGREYGYTF.

The chain combines TRBV6-2 or TRBV6-3 with TRBJ2-5, with D tentatively TRBD1 (6 bases). The CDR3 runs 13 residues. Looked up from germline, CDR1 is MNHEY and CDR2 is SVGEGT. Trimming cost V 8 bases and J 1 base, with 11 bases left between them. This CDR3 is CASWDILQETQYF. For the CDR3, the DNA is TGTGCCAGCTGGGACATCCTCCAAGAGACCCAGTACTTC.

The chain joins TRBV20-1 to TRBJ2-3; TRBD2 agrees at 9 bases. The CDR3 consists of 14 residues. CDR1 and CDR2 from the germline V gene are DFQATT and SNEGSKA (reference sequence). The CDR3, as DNA: TGCAGCCCACAAGCGGGGGGTGACACAGATACGCAGTATTTT. The encoded protein is CSPQAGGDTDTQYF.

The chain is built from TRBV7-2 and TRBJ2-3; the D gene is possibly TRBD1 (6 bases). In germline, CDR1 is SGHTA, CDR2 FQGNSA. The CDR3 runs 12 residues. V was pared by 5 bases and J by 8 bases, with 11 bases between. In DNA form, the CDR3 reads TGTGCCAGCAGCGTATCAGGGGTTACGCAGTATTTT. Translated, it gives CASSVSGVTQYF.

The chain combines TRBV7-2 with TRBJ2-5; 8 bases are shared with TRBD1. V shed 3 bases and J 7 bases; nucleotides not matched to a gene: 13. Per the germline V gene, CDR1 is SGHTA and CDR2 is FQGNSA. The CDR3 sequence is 16 residues long. In DNA, the CDR3 is TGTGCCAGCAGCTTCCGCATACAGGGGGAGAGAGGGACCCAGTACTTC. Amino acid sequence: CASSFRIQGERGTQYF.

The chain employs TRBV7-9 and TRBJ1-2; D might be TRBD1 (5 bases). The V end lost 4 bases, the J end lost 2 bases, and 14 bases lay between the germline ends. The germline CDR1 and CDR2 sequences are SEHNR and FQNEAQ (reference sequence). The length of the CDR3 is 15 residues. The CDR3 region has the DNA TGTGCCAGCAGCTATATTGGGACGGGAAACTATGGCTACACCTTC. Protein product: CASSYIGTGNYGYTF.

The chain employs TRBV7-6 and TRBJ2-3; a weak D match, TRBD1 (6 bases). The CDR3 spans 14 residues. V was cut by 4 bases and J by 4 bases, with 12 bases left in between. Per germline, CDR1 SGHVS and CDR2 FNYEAQ. The CDR3 sequence: CASSSPGVPDTQYF. CDR3 sequence (DNA): TGTGCCAGCAGCTCCCCAGGGGTACCAGATACGCAGTATTTT.

V is TRBV27 and J is TRBJ1-4, with a possible D match to TRBD1 (5 bases). The V end was cut by 3 bases, the J end by 1 base, with 15 bases between. Germline CDR1 MNHEY, CDR2 SMNVEV (reference sequence). This CDR3 is 17 amino acids long. CDR3 sequence: CASSFERKRGTNEKLFF. DNA of the CDR3: TGTGCCAGCAGTTTCGAAAGAAAAAGGGGAACTAATGAAAAACTGTTTTTT. The entire variable domain, with the rest obtained from reference TRBV27 and TRBJ1-4, is as follows: EAQVTQNPRYLITVTGKKLTVTCSQNMNHEYMSWYRQDPGLGLRQIYYSMNVEVTDKGDVPEGYKVSRKEKRNFPLILESPSPNQTSLYFCASSFERKRGTNEKLFFGSGTQLSVL.

The chain couples TRBV20-1 to TRBJ2-7; TRBD2 agrees at 9 bases. The CDR3 runs to 14 residues. Germline V gene lookup returns CDR1 DFQATT and CDR2 SNEGSKA (reference sequence). The trim removed 0 bases at V and 3 bases at J, leaving 3 bases unmatched. CDR3 bases: TGCAGTGCTAGAGATCCTAGCGGGGACTACGAGCAGTACTTC. This codes for CSARDPSGDYEQYF.

This clonotype was seen more than once but under ten times. The CDR3 spells CASSPYNIQGNQPQHF. Here the CDR3 DNA reads TGTGCCAGCAGCCCTTACAACATCCAGGGCAATCAGCCCCAGCATTTT. V is TRBV7-8 and J is TRBJ1-5, with D unclear. The CDR3 sequence is 16 residues long. Germline lookup yields CDR1 SGHVS and CDR2 FQNEAQ. V was pared by 5 bases and J by 2 bases, with 16 bases between.

The genes are TRBV6-1 and TRBJ2-1, with TRBD2 matching 7 bases. V lost 11 bases to trimming and J lost 10 bases; unmatched junction nucleotides: 14. This CDR3 has 13 amino acids. The V gene's germline CDR1 is MNHNS and CDR2 SASEGT. The CDR3 loop reads CAAWAGAGREQFF. The CDR3 nucleotides read TGTGCCGCATGGGCAGGAGCGGGGCGAGAGCAGTTCTTC.

The chain uses TRBV6-2 or TRBV6-3 and TRBJ2-7, with TRBD1 as a possible D gene (6 bases). Trimming took off 2 bases at V and 4 bases at J, with 15 bases between the two ends. This CDR3 is 15 amino acids long. Germline CDR1 is MNHEY and CDR2 is SVGEGT. CDR3 nucleotide sequence: TGTGCCAGCAGTTACAACGCTAGGGGGAATTACGAGCAGTACTTC. Translation: CASSYNARGNYEQYF.

In this sample, this clonotype turned up a few times. This sequence joins TRBV2 and TRBJ2-7; no firm D call. V lost 4 bases and J 7 bases, leaving 8 bases between the germline ends. This CDR3 is built from 11 residues. Germline CDR1 SNHLY, CDR2 FYNNEI. CDR3 DNA sequence: TGTGCCAGCAGTGGGTATAATGAGCAGTACTTC. It yields the protein CASSGYNEQYF.

This clonotype was picked up a small number of times. DNA of the CDR3: TGTGCCAGCATCGAACGTTGGGAGGTGAATAATTCACCCCTCCACTTT. This encodes CASIERWEVNNSPLHF. The chain is built from TRBV7-2 and TRBJ1-6; D is unresolved. Germline values: CDR1 SGHTA, CDR2 FQGNSA. V was clipped by 7 bases and J by 5 bases, with 18 bases between them. The CDR3 runs to 16 residues.

This clonotype was observed a single time. The J gene is TRBJ2-3, the V gene TRBV2; no clear D gene. The CDR3 is 14 residues long. The germline V gene encodes CDR1 SNHLY and CDR2 FYNNEI. With 4 bases removed from V and 6 bases from J, the gap between germline ends came to 14 bases. The CDR3 nucleotides are TGTGCCAGCAGTGTATCCCTCCGCCGCGATACGCAGTATTTT. Its translation is CASSVSLRRDTQYF.

The V gene is TRBV7-2, the J gene TRBJ2-7; tentatively, D is TRBD2 (6 bases). This CDR3 is 15 amino acids long. Germline CDR1 SGHTA, CDR2 FQGNSA. Trimming removed 5 bases from V and 0 bases from J, with 14 bases in between. CDR3 sequence (DNA): TGTGCCAGCAGCCCCGGGACTCATTCCTCCTACGAGCAGTACTTC. Residues: CASSPGTHSSYEQYF. Combining the CDR3 with reference TRBV7-2 and TRBJ2-7 gives the whole variable domain GAGVSQSPSNKVTEKGKDVELRCDPISGHTALYWYRQSLGQGLEFLIYFQGNSAPDKSGLPSDRFSAERTGGSVSTLTIQRTQQEDSAVYLCASSPGTHSSYEQYFGPGTRLTVT.

This rearrangement joins TRBV6-1 to TRBJ2-5; possible D gene TRBD1, 6 bases. CDR1 and CDR2 (germline): MNHNS, SASEGT. V was clipped by 3 bases and J by 0 bases, with 11 bases between them. The CDR3 sequence is 15 residues long. The CDR3 DNA sequence: TGTGCCAGCAGTGATCAGTGGACAGACCAAGAGACCCAGTACTTC. This encodes CASSDQWTDQETQYF.

This clonotype came up a few times. Compared with germline, one end of the junction differs, possibly owing to a read error. J is TRBJ2-4 and V is TRBV7-9; 8 bases align to TRBD2. CDR1 is SEHNR and CDR2 is FQNEAQ in the germline V gene (reference sequence). The length of the CDR3 is 13 residues. The CDR3 bases are TGTGCCAGCAGTGGACCCGGGAGGGACATTCAGTGCTTC. Translated, it gives CASSGPGRDIQCF.

V and J are TRBV7-1 and TRBJ2-5; D uncertain. TRBV7-1 is an open reading frame, and its role is uncertain. V lost 5 bases and J 2 bases, leaving 9 bases between the germline ends. The CDR3 extends over 13 amino acids. The CDR3 here is CASSPVGQETQYF. In DNA, the CDR3 is TGTGCCAGCAGCCCGGTGGGTCAAGAGACCCAGTACTTC.

This clonotype was observed many times. The chain recombines TRBV7-2 with TRBJ2-1; 11 nucleotides agree with TRBD2. J was trimmed by 13 bases and V by 3 bases; bases with no gene match: 5. In germline, CDR1 is SGHTA, CDR2 FQGNSA. The CDR3 is 13 residues long. The CDR3 bases are TGTGCCAGCAGCTTGCAAACTAGCGGGAGACAGTTCTTC. Residues: CASSLQTSGRQFF.

As regards this clonotype: Being one base from a much bigger clone, this may be a read error. The chain links TRBV11-1 to TRBJ2-1, with 8 bases lining up with TRBD2. The length of the CDR3 is 15 residues. Germline-derived CDR1 and CDR2 are SGHAT and FQDESV (reference sequence). The CDR3 DNA is TGTGCCGGCAGCTTAGCGGGGAGCTCCTACAATGAGCAGTTCTTC. Its translation: CAGSLAGSSYNEQFF.

As DNA, the CDR3 is TGCGCCAGCAGCCAAGGCCCAGGCGATGAGCAGTTCTTC. Translating gives CASSQGPGDEQFF. The rearrangement joins TRBV4-3 to TRBJ2-1; D uncertain. The CDR3 runs 13 residues. Germline V lookup: CDR1 LGHNA, CDR2 YSLEER. V was pared by 1 base and J by 8 bases, with 9 bases between.

This clonotype showed up just once. In nucleotides, the CDR3 is TGCGCCAGCAGCTACGACAGGTTAAGCAATCAGCCCCAGCATTTT. As protein: CASSYDRLSNQPQHF. The gene calls are TRBV5-1 and TRBJ1-5; tentatively, D is TRBD1 (6 bases). The germline gives CDR1 SGHRS, CDR2 YFSETQ. The CDR3 has 15 residues. Trimming stripped 3 bases from V and 1 base from J, with 11 bases between.